One sample yielded the 29 T cell receptor beta chains listed below, sequenced in a study of T cells expressing NK-cell markers. After re-calling the 5' RACE reads, TCRdb lists one entry per CDR3 protein, DNA absent. Its clone listing holds 150,000 to 200,000 distinct CDR3 sequences. Sequenced sample: blood T cells: a sorted CD56 or NKG2C T cell subset, CD4+ or CD8+ T cells, or bulk PBMC T cells (not recorded which). The source is a woman between 18 and 69 years old in good health.

The chain combines TRBV4-1 with TRBJ1-1; there is no DNA to check the TCRdb D call of TRBD1. The CDR3 totals 14 residues. CDR1 and CDR2 from the germline V gene are MGHRA and YSYEKL. This CDR3 reads CASSQPTRDRGAFF.

CDR3 in amino acids: CASSTQGFADTQYF. The rearrangement uses TRBV12-3 or TRBV12-4 and TRBJ2-3; TCRdb picks TRBD1, but there is no DNA to check that call. The length of the CDR3 is 14 residues.

The rearrangement joins TRBV7-2 to TRBJ2-7; the TCRdb call, TRBD1, lacks DNA for checking. CDR1 SGHTA and CDR2 FQGNSA come from the germline V gene. This CDR3 comprises 13 residues. The CDR3 is CASSPNTGYEQYF.

The V call is TRBV30, the J call TRBJ1-1. This CDR3 spans 13 amino acids. Germline V gene data show CDR1 as GTSNPN and CDR2 as SVGIG (reference sequence). The CDR3 here is CAWSVYPSTEAFF.

CDR3 sequence reads: CAISVDGVGYTF. The chain couples TRBV10-3 to TRBJ1-2; TCRdb's D call of TRBD1 is untestable without DNA. CDR1 is ENHRY, CDR2 SYGVKD, per germline. The CDR3 is 12 amino acids.

The chain uses TRBV5-1 and TRBJ2-7; TCRdb proposes TRBD2, but this gene call is untestable without DNA. Germline V gene data show CDR1 as SGHRS and CDR2 as YFSETQ. The length of the CDR3 is 15 residues. The CDR3 sequence is CASSLAGTNAYEQYF.

CDR3 amino acids: CSVEQGYGYTF. The chain employs TRBV29-1 and TRBJ1-2; TCRdb's assignment of TRBD1 cannot be checked, as there is no DNA. This CDR3 contains 11 residues. Germline assignment: CDR1 SQVTM and CDR2 ANQGSEA.

The genes are TRBV20-1 and TRBJ2-7. This CDR3 comprises 12 residues. Germline CDR1 is DFQATT and CDR2 is SNEGSKA (reference sequence). The CDR3 protein is CSASRRHDEQYF.

This chain uses TRBV10-3 with TRBJ2-2; TCRdb indicates TRBD2, and absent DNA this call remains unverified. Germline-derived CDR1 and CDR2 are ENHRY and SYGVKD. The length of the CDR3 is 15 residues. This CDR3 is CAISESEAGLGELFF.

V is TRBV20-1 and J is TRBJ2-3. The germline V gene encodes CDR1 DFQATT and CDR2 SNEGSKA (reference sequence). The CDR3 covers 14 residues. CDR3 sequence reads: CSARDSQGTDTQYF.

This chain uses TRBV20-1 with TRBJ2-3; TCRdb's D call of TRBD2 is untestable without DNA. Germline V CDR1 and CDR2: DFQATT, SNEGSKA (reference sequence). CDR3 length: 13 residues. CDR3 loop: CSVPWRDTDTQYF.

The CDR3 here is CASRAGNSPLHF. The chain carries TRBV6-6 and TRBJ1-6; checking the TCRdb D call of TRBD1 is not possible without DNA. The CDR3 sequence is 12 residues long. The V gene's germline CDR1 is MNHNY and CDR2 SVGAGI (reference sequence).

The V gene is TRBV7-3, the J gene TRBJ2-1; TCRdb designates TRBD2, a call that cannot be tested without DNA. This CDR3 contains 15 residues. The V gene's germline CDR1 is SGHTA and CDR2 FQGTGA. CDR3 sequence reads: CASSPTSGSSHEQFF.

V gene TRBV5-1 combines with J gene TRBJ1-2; checking the TCRdb D call of TRBD1 is not possible without DNA. The CDR3 length is 18 residues. Per germline, CDR1 SGHRS and CDR2 YFSETQ. CDR3 loop: CASFDPGTPGPSNYGYTF.

The CDR3: CASSLESRNYGYTF. The genes are TRBV7-2 and TRBJ1-2. This CDR3 comprises 14 residues. Germline V lookup: CDR1 SGHTA, CDR2 FQGNSA.

The rearrangement links TRBV7-9 to TRBJ1-4; no DNA is available, so the TRBD1 call from TCRdb remains unchecked. The length of the CDR3 is 16 residues. CDR1 and CDR2 from the germline V gene are SEHNR and FQNEAQ (reference sequence). CDR3: CASSGTGQTTNEKLFF.

The chain has TRBV30 and TRBJ2-7. The CDR3 is 11 residues long. Per germline, CDR1 GTSNPN and CDR2 SVGIG (reference sequence). The CDR3 here is CAWSVTYEQYF.

CDR3: CASSLVAGAAGELFF. The gene calls are TRBV7-8 and TRBJ2-2; the D call of TRBD2 rests on TCRdb alone, since no DNA is present to check it. CDR3 length: 15 residues. Germline loops: CDR1 SGHVS, CDR2 FQNEAQ.

This rearrangement joins TRBV5-1 to TRBJ1-2; TCRdb names TRBD1, which stays unverified in the absence of DNA. CDR1 and CDR2 from the germline V gene are SGHRS and YFSETQ. The CDR3 is made up of 13 amino acids. CDR3 amino acids: CASGQGDMGGYTF.

V gene TRBV29-1 combines with J gene TRBJ2-4; TCRdb calls TRBD1, which cannot be checked without DNA. This CDR3 has 16 amino acids. Germline V gives CDR1 SQVTM, CDR2 ANQGSEA. This CDR3 is CSVEDFAQGGKNIQYF.

This chain uses TRBV20-1 with TRBJ2-5; TCRdb's D gene call, TRBD2, goes unchecked for lack of DNA. Germline assignment: CDR1 DFQATT and CDR2 SNEGSKA (reference sequence). The CDR3 runs 15 residues. This CDR3 is CSAPRLAGNQETQYF.

This chain's CDR3 is CASSGGEGNQPQHF. This chain links TRBV5-5 with TRBJ1-5. The CDR3 sequence is 14 residues long. Germline assignment: CDR1 SGHKS and CDR2 YYEKEE (reference sequence).

The chain carries TRBV5-1 and TRBJ2-1; absent DNA, TCRdb's TRBD2 call cannot be checked. The CDR3 covers 15 residues. Germline V lookup: CDR1 SGHRS, CDR2 YFSETQ. The CDR3 is CASTLTERLDNEQFF.

The rearrangement joins TRBV4-2 to TRBJ2-5. The CDR3 covers 15 residues. Germline V gives CDR1 LGHNA, CDR2 YNFKEQ. The CDR3 loop reads CASSLATSARETQYF.

The genes are TRBV27 and TRBJ2-7; TCRdb designates TRBD1, a call that cannot be tested without DNA. The V gene's germline CDR1 is MNHEY and CDR2 SMNVEV (reference sequence). This CDR3 has 16 residues. CDR3 protein: CASRRQPGGMSYEQYF.

The CDR3 reads CASSPVSRGDQPQHF. The chain uses TRBV5-5 and TRBJ1-5; the D call of TRBD1 rests on TCRdb alone, since no DNA is present to check it. Looked up from germline, CDR1 is SGHKS and CDR2 is YYEKEE (reference sequence). This CDR3 is 15 amino acids long. The whole variable domain, filled in from reference TRBV5-5 and TRBJ1-5, reads DAGVTQSPTHLIKTRGQQVTLRCSPISGHKSVSWYQQVLGQGPQFIFQYYEKEERGRGNFPDRFSARQFPNYSSELNVNALLLGDSALYLCASSPVSRGDQPQHFGDGTRLSIL.

The rearrangement uses TRBV29-1 and TRBJ2-3. The CDR3 covers 13 residues. Germline V CDR1 and CDR2: SQVTM, ANQGSEA. The CDR3 loop is CSVEPQRTDTQYF.

This chain connects TRBV20-1 to TRBJ2-7; the TCRdb call, TRBD1, lacks DNA for checking. The CDR3 sequence is 14 residues long. Per germline, CDR1 DFQATT and CDR2 SNEGSKA (reference sequence). This CDR3 reads CSAGMDRGIKEQYF.

The chain combines TRBV29-1 with TRBJ2-2; TCRdb returns TRBD2, unconfirmable since there is no DNA. Per the germline V gene, CDR1 is SQVTM and CDR2 is ANQGSEA. The CDR3 has 17 amino acids. This CDR3 is CSVGGFLAGGYTGELFF.